This T cell receptor beta chain comes out of a study of shared clonotypes between healthy human individuals. The table came from immunoSEQ multiplex PCR; TCRdb's copy has only in-frame clones and leaves some out. The sample includes 450,000 or so clones, approximately 77% of them seen just once. Germline V lookup: CDR1 MNHEY, CDR2 SMNVEV (reference sequence). The CDR3 loop spans 12 amino acids. Trimming took off 5 bases at V and 6 bases at J, with 7 bases between the two ends. This chain links TRBV27 with TRBJ2-2; D call uncertain. The TCR was taken from a middle-aged woman in good health. Some clones in this sample may be carry-over from other donors' samples. Sequencing was done on a sample of PBMCs. The CDR3 region has the DNA TGTGCCAGCAGTCTGATCGCCGGGGAGCTGTTTTTT. Translating it yields CASSLIAGELFF.